This T cell receptor beta chain was sequenced during a study of identical twins. Points from the study as a whole: The abundant beta clonotypes from cord blood had fewer insertions, and memory repertoires had none of this. Conclusions were based on cross-sectional statistical analysis, without following the same donors.

The germline CDR1 and CDR2 sequences are SGHDT and YYEEEE. The CDR3 is 16 amino acids. Trimming stripped 2 bases from V and 5 bases from J, with 17 bases between. TCRdb itself ran the 5' RACE reads through MiXCR, one entry per CDR3 protein. The data contain roughly 630,000 distinct CDR3 sequences, 7% to 7.5% of them singletons. This clonotype was seen a few times. Its antigen remains unidentified. These data were likewise used in another study, on yellow fever vaccine responses in identical twins. That work contributes: The authors reported partly convergent, partly personalized vaccine responses in identical twins.

Sequencing used PBMCs. This chain uses TRBV5-6 with TRBJ2-1, with a tentative D call TRBD1 (5 bases). The source is a woman aged 18-35 years in good health. CDR3 residues: CASSFRRLTVNNEQFF. CDR3 nucleotides: TGTGCCAGCAGCTTTAGACGCCTGACAGTCAACAATGAGCAGTTCTTC.